This TCR beta chain was captured in a study of human T cells and chemical hapten exposure (dated by TCRdb to the early 2020s). Background for the entire study: Libraries were pooled for sequencing, and per-sample TCR yields varied mainly because of small differences in library volumes within the pool. Each blood RNA sample was used to sequence both TCR alpha and TCR beta chains. This study followed changes in the peripheral blood TCR repertoire in vivo during primary and secondary sensitization of alopecia patients to the hapten diphenylcyclopropenone (DPC).

In the paper's terms, the time point label means: healthy volunteer bleed at 2 weeks. Unfractionated whole blood was collected in Tempus Blood RNA tubes, and total RNA was extracted from that blood. As TCR sequencing controls, four or five healthy volunteers were used, with blood taken at day 0, 2 weeks and 6 weeks. This clonotype was picked up a small number of times. Its antigen is currently not known. No much larger clonotype is one base removed from it; base qualities were not supplied. Summary of the overall study and its limitations: After repeated subsampling, the strength of the expansion versus patch-test correlation and the threshold at which it became significant changed. No change with DPC sensitization was found in the number of TCRs above 1 in 1000 frequency, and no evidence of global repertoire structure alterations was found.

Cut back by 7 bases and 0 bases, the V and J ends lie 15 bases apart. From cysteine to phenylalanine, the CDR3 is 14 amino acids long. The only DNA kept is the CDR3, 42 bases in frame from the first base. The germline V gene provides CDR1 SQVTM and CDR2 ANQGSEA. Libraries were constructed by RACE. TCRdb shows the sequencer as NextSeq 500. During library preparation, unique molecular identifiers were attached to individual cDNA molecules so that TCRs could be counted in a quantitative, reproducible way. The authors' pipeline ran thus. The median number of TCRs per sample was around 100,000, ranging from about 20,000 to 750,000. V, J and CDR3 annotation of the TCR reads was performed with the Decombinator software suite. For PS versus PT1 abundance plots, all samples were subsampled to the same number of TCRs (28,000). TCRs were defined as expanded if absent before sensitization and observed at least eight times at the 2-week time point. TCRdb's own reprocessing of the public reads used fastp at Q25 and MiXCR and kept productive beta chains. Rows with a matching CDR3 protein are joined into one entry that keeps the most common DNA and genes. The V and J calls and clone size are TCRdb's, not the authors'. For this sample the table gives 100,000 to 150,000 distinct CDR3 sequences, of which roughly 9% were detected only once. Of the sample, 1.5% to 2% is held by the ten largest clones.

The origin of this receptor is a male donor in good health. Some clones in this sample may be carry-over from other donors' samples. The chain uses TRBV29-1 and TRBJ1-1, with a weak D call of TRBD1 (6 bases match). The sequencing sample was made of whole blood. The CDR3 protein is CSAVRTVMNTEAFF. The DNA reads as follows: TGCAGCGCAGTCCGGACAGTTATGAACACTGAAGCTTTCTTT.